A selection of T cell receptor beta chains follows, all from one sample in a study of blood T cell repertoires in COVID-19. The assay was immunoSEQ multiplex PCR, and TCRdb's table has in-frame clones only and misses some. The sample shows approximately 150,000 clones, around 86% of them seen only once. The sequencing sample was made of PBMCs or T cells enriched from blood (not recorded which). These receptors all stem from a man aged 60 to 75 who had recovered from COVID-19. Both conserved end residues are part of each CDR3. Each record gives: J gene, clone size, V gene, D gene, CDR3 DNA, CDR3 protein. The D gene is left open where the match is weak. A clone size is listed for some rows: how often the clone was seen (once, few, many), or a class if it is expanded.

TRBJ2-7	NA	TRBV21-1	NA	TGTGCCAGCAGCAAACGAAACAAGAAGAGGGGGTACGAGCAGTACTTC	CASSKRNKKRGYEQYF
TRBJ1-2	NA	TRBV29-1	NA	TGCAGTGTCACAGGTGGCTACACCTTC	CSVTGGYTF
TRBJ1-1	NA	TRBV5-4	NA	TGTGCCAGCGCCCCACAGGGCAACACTGAAGCTTTCTTT	CASAPQGNTEAFF
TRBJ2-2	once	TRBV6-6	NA	TGTGCCAGCAGTTCCCCCGCCGGGGAGCTGTTTTTT	CASSSPAGELFF
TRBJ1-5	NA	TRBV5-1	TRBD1	TGCGCCAGCAGCCCTGGACAGGGGGCAGGTAATCAGCCCCAGCATTTT	CASSPGQGAGNQPQHF
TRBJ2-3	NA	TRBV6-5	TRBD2	TGTGCCAGCACTTCCCGGGGGGGCAGGGATACGCAGTATTTT	CASTSRGGRDTQYF
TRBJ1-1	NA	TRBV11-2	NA	TGTGCCAGCAGCACTCCCCGACTGGGGAACACTGAAGCTTTCTTT	CASSTPRLGNTEAFF
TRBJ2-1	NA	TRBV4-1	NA	TGCGCCAGCAGCCAAGATAGGCTGGGGGGGCAGTTCTTC	CASSQDRLGGQFF
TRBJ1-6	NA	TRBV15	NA	TGTGCCACCAGCAGGGGAGGGGATTCACCCCTCCACTTT	CATSRGGDSPLHF
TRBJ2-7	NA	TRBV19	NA	TGTGCCAGTAGTAATGGGGCAGGGCCCTACGAGCAGTACTTC	CASSNGAGPYEQYF
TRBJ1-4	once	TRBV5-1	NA	TGCGCCAGCCAGCAAGGGGGTTTGAATGAAAAACTGTTTTTT	CASQQGGLNEKLFF
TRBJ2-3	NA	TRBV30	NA	TGTGCCTGGAGTGTGAGGAGGGGTTTCTCCTCTAGCACAGATACGCAGTATTTT	CAWSVRRGFSSSTDTQYF
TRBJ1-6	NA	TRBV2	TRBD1	TGTGCCAGGCAGGGGGCGGCCAATTCACCCCTCCACTTT	CARQGAANSPLHF
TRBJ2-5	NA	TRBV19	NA	TGTGCCAGTAGTATATTGGGCAGCCCATACCAAGAGACCCAGTACTTC	CASSILGSPYQETQYF
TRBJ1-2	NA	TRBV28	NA	TGTGCCAGCAGTTTAGGGAGAAACTATGGCTACACCTTC	CASSLGRNYGYTF
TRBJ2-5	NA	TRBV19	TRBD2	TGTGCCAGTAGTATCGGGGCGGGAGGGCAACGGACCCAGTACTTC	CASSIGAGGQRTQYF
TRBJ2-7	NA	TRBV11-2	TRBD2	TGTGCCAGCAGCTTAGGGCTAGCGGGATATTTTGTCTACGAGCAGTACTTC	CASSLGLAGYFVYEQYF
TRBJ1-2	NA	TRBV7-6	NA	TGTGCCAGCAGCTCCGGGGGGTATGGCTACACCTTC	CASSSGGYGYTF
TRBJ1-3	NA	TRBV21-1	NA	TGTGCCAGCAGCAAAATAGAGAGCTCTGGAAACACCATATATTTT	CASSKIESSGNTIYF
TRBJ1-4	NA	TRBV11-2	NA	TGTGCCAGCAGCTTAGATCCGGGGAGGGCAACTAATGAAAAACTGTTTTTT	CASSLDPGRATNEKLFF
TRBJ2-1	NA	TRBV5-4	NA	TGTGCCAGCAGCCCGGGACTCTCGAGCTCCTACAATGAGCAGTTCTTC	CASSPGLSSSYNEQFF
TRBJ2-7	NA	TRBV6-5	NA	TGTGCCAGCAGAGCCAGGGTCATTTCCTACGAGCAGTACTTC	CASRARVISYEQYF
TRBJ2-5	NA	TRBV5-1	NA	TGCGCCAGCAGCTTGGGGGGGGACCAAGAGACCCAGTACTTC	CASSLGGDQETQYF
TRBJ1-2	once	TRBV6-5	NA	TGTGCCAGCAGAAGGGACTATAACTATGGCTACACCTTC	CASRRDYNYGYTF
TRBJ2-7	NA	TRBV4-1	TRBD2	TGCGCCAGCAGACTGGCGAGGACTAGCGGGGCCTACGAGCAGTACTTC	CASRLARTSGAYEQYF
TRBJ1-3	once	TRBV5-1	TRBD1	TGCGCCAGCAGCCTCGCTAGGGACAGCTATTCTCTTGGAAACACCATATATTTT	CASSLARDSYSLGNTIYF
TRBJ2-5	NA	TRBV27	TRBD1	TGTGCCAGCCCCCTCGCCCTACCCGGGACAGGCCCACCGGGGACCCAGTACTTC	CASPLALPGTGPPGTQYF
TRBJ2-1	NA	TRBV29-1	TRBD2	TGCAGCGGGACTAGCGGGAGAGGCAATGAGCAGTTCTTC	CSGTSGRGNEQFF
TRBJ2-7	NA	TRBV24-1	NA	TGTGCCACCAGTGATATGGGTCGGGATAACGAGCAGTACTTC	CATSDMGRDNEQYF
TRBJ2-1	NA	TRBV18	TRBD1	TGTGCCAGCTCCCGGGACAGGGTGCCCTACAATGAGCAGTTCTTC	CASSRDRVPYNEQFF
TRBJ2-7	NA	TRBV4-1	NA	TGCGCCAGCAGCCAAGAGCGGGAATTCGCCGAGCAGTACTTC	CASSQEREFAEQYF
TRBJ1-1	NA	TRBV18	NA	TGTGCCAGCTCACCCCCCCCGGGTTTGGCTGAAGCTTTCTTT	CASSPPPGLAEAFF
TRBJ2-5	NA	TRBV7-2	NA	TGTGCCAGCAGCTTAAGTTCGGGGGTGGAGACCCAGTACTTC	CASSLSSGVETQYF
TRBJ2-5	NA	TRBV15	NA	TGTGCCACCAGCGGGGGTTTAGCGGCGAGTGTAGAGACCCAGTACTTC	CATSGGLAASVETQYF
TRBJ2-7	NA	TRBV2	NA	TGTGCCAGCAGCTCGGACCAGGGCACGGAGCAGTACTTC	CASSSDQGTEQYF
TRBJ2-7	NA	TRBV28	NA	TGTGCCAGCAGTTTCGCTTACTTGGAGCAGTACTTC	CASSFAYLEQYF
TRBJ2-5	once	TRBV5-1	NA	TGCGCCAGCAGCTTGGGCACCGGCGGAGAGACCCAGTACTTC	CASSLGTGGETQYF
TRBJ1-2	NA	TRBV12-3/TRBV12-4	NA	TGTGCCAGCAGTCCGGGGGTGGACTATGGCTACACCTTC	CASSPGVDYGYTF
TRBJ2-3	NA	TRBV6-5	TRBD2	TGTGCCAGCAGTTACGGGACTAGCCCGCAGTATTTT	CASSYGTSPQYF
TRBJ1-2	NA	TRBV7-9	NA	TGTGCCAGCAGCCAGGGGACACATATGGCTCTGACCTTC	CASSQGTHMALTF
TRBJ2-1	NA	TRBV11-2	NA	TGTGCCAGCAGCCCCTGGGTCCGGGAAGTTCGCTCCTACAATGAGCAGTTCTTC	CASSPWVREVRSYNEQFF
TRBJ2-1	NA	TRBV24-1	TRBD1	TGTGCCACCAGTGGTCGGACAGGGGTTCTGTTCTTC	CATSGRTGVLFF
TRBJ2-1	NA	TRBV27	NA	TGTGCCAGCAGTTTAGATGGAGGGCCTTGGGAGCAGTTCTTC	CASSLDGGPWEQFF
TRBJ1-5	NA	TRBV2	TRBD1	TGTGCCAGCAGCTTTATAGGGGGCGGACAGCCCCAGCATTTT	CASSFIGGGQPQHF
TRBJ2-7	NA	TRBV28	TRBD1	TGTGCCAGCAGTTTGGCCGGGCAGGGGGACACCTACGAGCAGTACTTC	CASSLAGQGDTYEQYF
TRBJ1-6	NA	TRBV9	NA	TGTGCCAGCAGGGAATTCAAGGGGATATCACCCCTCCACTTT	CASREFKGISPLHF
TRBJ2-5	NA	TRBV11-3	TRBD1	TGTGCCAGCAGCGTACAGGGGGCTCGTGAGACCCAGTACTTC	CASSVQGARETQYF
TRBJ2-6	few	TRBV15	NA	TGTGCCACTCACAGGGGAGGCCGATTCTCTGGGGCCAACGTCCTGACTTTC	CATHRGGRFSGANVLTF
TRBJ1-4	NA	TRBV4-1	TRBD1	TGCGCCAGCAGCCAACCCGACAGGGGTGGTCGTGAAAAACTGTTTTTT	CASSQPDRGGREKLFF
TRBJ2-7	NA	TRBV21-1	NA	TGTGCCAGCACCCCCAAGGACAACTCCTACGAGCAGTACTTC	CASTPKDNSYEQYF
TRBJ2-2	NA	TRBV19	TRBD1	TGTGCCAGTAGTATACAGGGGGCAGGGGCCGGGGAGCTGTTTTTT	CASSIQGAGAGELFF
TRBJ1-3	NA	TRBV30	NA	TGTGCCTGGAGTCTTACTGGAAACACCATATATTTT	CAWSLTGNTIYF
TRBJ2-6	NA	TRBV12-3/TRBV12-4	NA	TGTGCCAGCAGTGGGGCCATCAACGTCCTGACTTTC	CASSGAINVLTF
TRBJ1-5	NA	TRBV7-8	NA	TGTGCCAGCAGCTTAGTTGGCGGGGTGGGGCAGCCCCAGCATTTT	CASSLVGGVGQPQHF
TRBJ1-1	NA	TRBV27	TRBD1	TGTGCCAGCACCCAACTCAGGGGGTCGAACACTGAAGCTTTCTTT	CASTQLRGSNTEAFF
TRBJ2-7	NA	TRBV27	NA	TGTGCCAGCAGTTGGGGGCAGGGCTACGAGCAGTACTTC	CASSWGQGYEQYF
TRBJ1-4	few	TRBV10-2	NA	TGCGCCAGCAGCCCCCTGACAGAAAAACTGTTTTTT	CASSPLTEKLFF
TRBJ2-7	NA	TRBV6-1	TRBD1	TGTGCCAGCAGTTTGACCGGGACAGGGGGCTACGAGCAGTACTTC	CASSLTGTGGYEQYF
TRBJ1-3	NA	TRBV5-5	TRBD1	TGTGCCAGCAGCTTGGTTGGTCCGCGACAGGGTTTATCGAACACCATATATTTT	CASSLVGPRQGLSNTIYF
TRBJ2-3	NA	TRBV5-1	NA	TGCGCCAGCAGCTTGCAGGACATGGGCACAGATACGCAGTATTTT	CASSLQDMGTDTQYF